This passage covers 28 T cell receptor beta chains from one sample sequenced in a study of blood T cell repertoires in COVID-19. TCRdb's copy holds only in-frame clones and misses some; the assay was immunoSEQ multiplex PCR. The table lists more than 95,000 clones, about 70% of them singletons, with around 5.2% in the top ten. Source material: peripheral blood. These receptors came from a man between 60 and 70 years old with acute or convalescent COVID-19.

This clone was recorded a few times. V usage is TRBV7-6 and J usage is TRBJ1-1; D might be TRBD1 (5 bases). Germline CDR1 reads SGHVS; CDR2 reads FNYEAQ. The CDR3 is 16 residues long. V was trimmed by 3 bases and J by 1 base, leaving 15 bases between them. CDR3 amino acids: CASSLTALHSNTEAFF. The CDR3 nucleotides are TGTGCCAGCAGCTTGACAGCGCTACATTCGAACACTGAAGCTTTCTTT. The full variable domain, with the rest looked up from reference TRBV7-6 and TRBJ1-1, is GAGVSQSPRYKVTKRGQDVALRCDPISGHVSLYWYRQALGQGPEFLTYFNYEAQQDKSGLPNDRFSAERPEGSISTLTIQRTEQRDSAMYRCASSLTALHSNTEAFFGQGTRLTVV.

The chain couples TRBV30 to TRBJ2-1; D remains ambiguous. There are 12 residues in the CDR3. Trimming removed 2 bases from V and 5 bases from J, with 7 bases in between. Germline-derived CDR1 and CDR2 are GTSNPN and SVGIG (reference sequence). CDR3 loop: CAWSFRHNEQFF. The CDR3 bases are TGTGCCTGGAGTTTCCGTCACAATGAGCAGTTCTTC.

This chain links TRBV29-1 with TRBJ2-3; 8 nucleotides align to TRBD2. The CDR3 totals 15 residues. The V gene's germline CDR1 is SQVTM and CDR2 ANQGSEA. V was clipped by 6 bases and J by 1 base; unmatched bases: 9. The CDR3 region has the DNA TGCAGCGTCCTGAAGCGGGAGTTAGGCACAGATACGCAGTATTTT. It is translated as CSVLKRELGTDTQYF.

The chain employs TRBV21-1 and TRBJ2-6; the D segment call TRBD2 is taken from the table without a DNA check. TRBV21-1 represents a pseudogene. The CDR3 runs to 16 residues. Here the CDR3 reads CASSKPGSSGANVLTF. CDR3 in DNA: TGTGCCAGCAGCAAACCCGGGAGCTCTGGGGCCAACGTCCTGACTTTC.

The rearrangement uses TRBV28 and TRBJ2-2; D possibly corresponds to TRBD1 (7 bases). The CDR3 loop spans 15 amino acids. V was shortened by 7 bases and J by 3 bases, with 15 bases between the two germline ends. CDR1 MDHEN and CDR2 SYDVKM come from the germline V gene. The chain's CDR3 is CASISGRGDTGELFF. Here the CDR3 DNA reads TGTGCCAGCATCTCGGGCAGGGGGGACACCGGGGAGCTGTTTTTT.

The chain recombines TRBV24-1 with TRBJ1-1, with TRBD1 identical over 7 bases. The CDR3 has 11 residues. V lost 10 bases, J lost 10 bases, and 8 bases stayed unmatched. Germline lookup yields CDR1 KGHDR and CDR2 SFDVKD. The CDR3 sequence: CATHNRGRAFF. CDR3 DNA: TGTGCCACTCATAACAGGGGAAGAGCTTTCTTT.

This sequence joins TRBV6-5 and TRBJ2-7, with TRBD1 matching 8 bases. The ends lost 2 bases at V and 3 bases at J; junction bases unmatched: 6. The CDR3 consists of 15 residues. CDR1 MNHEY and CDR2 SVGAGI come from the germline V gene. CDR3 residues: CASSYAAGGYYEQYF. CDR3 coding DNA: TGTGCCAGCAGTTACGCGGCAGGGGGCTACTACGAGCAGTACTTC.

The V call is TRBV19, the J call TRBJ2-7; 7 bases agree with TRBD1. CDR1 and CDR2 (germline): LNHDA, SQIVND (reference sequence). The CDR3 contains 13 residues. With V trimmed by 3 bases and J by 4 bases, 3 bases remained unmatched. The CDR3 protein is CASSISQGYEQYF. The CDR3 region has the DNA TGTGCCAGTAGTATTTCACAGGGGTACGAGCAGTACTTC.

The chain recombines TRBV6-1 with TRBJ2-2; TRBD2 matches at 7 bases. This CDR3 comprises 18 residues. From germline, CDR1 is MNHNS and CDR2 SASEGT. Trimming at V came to 2 bases and at J to 4 bases, leaving 13 bases not matched to a gene. CDR3 loop: CASSELSGGAGITGELFF. Written as DNA, the CDR3 is TGTGCCAGCAGTGAACTCTCCGGGGGAGCGGGAATCACCGGGGAGCTGTTTTTT.

The V gene is TRBV6-5, the J gene TRBJ2-7; D unclear. V was trimmed by 0 bases and J by 2 bases, leaving 11 bases between them. This CDR3 region has 15 residues. The germline gives CDR1 MNHEY, CDR2 SVGAGI. The CDR3 is CASSYSYQLTYEQYF. The CDR3, as DNA: TGTGCCAGCAGTTACTCCTATCAACTGACCTACGAGCAGTACTTC.

This clone has just a few counts. The chain links TRBV10-2 to TRBJ1-2; tentatively, D is TRBD1 (5 bases). V lost 3 bases and J lost 4, with 9 bases in between. This CDR3 is 13 amino acids long. Germline V gene data show CDR1 as WSHSY and CDR2 as SAAADI. The CDR3 DNA reads TGCGCCAGCAGTGATAGGGGCGGCTATGGCTACACCTTC. Amino acid sequence: CASSDRGGYGYTF.

The V and J genes are TRBV30 and TRBJ1-1, with D hard to call. The CDR3 covers 12 residues. Germline CDR1 and CDR2: GTSNPN and SVGIG (reference sequence). Between the trimmed V and J ends, which lost 2 bases and 4 bases, there was a span of 8 bases. CDR3 sequence reads: CAWSIFPTEAFF. The CDR3 bases are TGTGCCTGGAGTATCTTCCCCACTGAAGCTTTCTTT. Looking up the rest from reference TRBV30 and TRBJ1-1 gives the full variable domain: SQTIHQWPATLVQPVGSPLSLECTVEGTSNPNLYWYRQAAGRGLQLLFYSVGIGQISSEVPQNLSASRPQDRQFILSSKKLLLSDSGFYLCAWSIFPTEAFFGQGTRLTVV.

The chain is built from TRBV3-1 (or the pseudogene TRBV3-2) and TRBJ2-5; 8 bases map to TRBD2. Germline CDR1 and CDR2: LGHDT and YNNKEL (reference sequence). V shed 0 bases, J shed 5 bases, and the junction held 5 bases outside the gene matches. The CDR3 consists of 15 residues. CDR3 coding DNA: TGTGCCAGCAGCCAAGAATGGGCTAGCGGGGAGACCCAGTACTTC. Its protein is CASSQEWASGETQYF.

V is TRBV5-1 and J is TRBJ1-1; D unclear. This CDR3 is 14 amino acids long. The germline V gene has CDR1 SGHRS and CDR2 YFSETQ. V lost 0 bases and J 2 bases, leaving 8 bases between the germline ends. CDR3: CASSLGAANTEAFF. CDR3 bases: TGCGCCAGCAGCTTGGGGGCAGCTAACACTGAAGCTTTCTTT.

The J gene is TRBJ1-2, the V gene TRBV5-1; a weak D match, TRBD1 (6 bases). In germline, CDR1 is SGHRS, CDR2 YFSETQ. The CDR3 contains 15 residues. The V and J ends lost 1 base and 6 bases respectively, with 16 bases between them. CDR3 nucleotides: TGCGCCAGCAGCTTGCAAGGGGGTCAGAGGGATGGCTACACCTTC. Its protein product is CASSLQGGQRDGYTF.

The CDR3 is CAWRQTGSSVNEQFF. CDR3 in DNA: TGTGCCTGGCGACAGACAGGGTCTAGTGTAAATGAGCAGTTCTTC. V gene TRBV30 combines with J gene TRBJ2-1; TRBD1 matches at 7 bases. V lost 5 bases, J lost 7 bases, and 14 bases stayed unmatched. This CDR3 contains 15 residues. Looked up from germline, CDR1 is GTSNPN and CDR2 is SVGIG (reference sequence).

The rearrangement uses TRBV15 and TRBJ2-7, with D possibly TRBD1 on 6 matching bases. This CDR3 spans 15 amino acids. The germline gives CDR1 LNHNV, CDR2 YYDKDF (reference sequence). With 3 bases removed from V and 3 bases from J, the gap between germline ends came to 15 bases. For the CDR3, the DNA is TGTGCCACCAGCAGGACCGGGACACTGAACTACGAGCAGTACTTC. Its translation is CATSRTGTLNYEQYF.

The chain employs TRBV5-6 and TRBJ1-1; 10 positions match TRBD1. CDR1 SGHDT and CDR2 YYEEEE come from the germline V gene. The V gene end was trimmed by 4 bases and the J gene end by 2 bases; junction bases not matched to a gene: 8. The CDR3 loop spans 16 amino acids. CDR3 bases: TGTGCCAGCAGCCAAAGGGGACAGGGGATTAACACTGAAGCTTTCTTT. Translated: CASSQRGQGINTEAFF.

The V and J genes are TRBV18 and TRBJ1-2; TRBD1 might be the D (5 bases). Trimming left V 1 base short and J 5 bases short, with 11 bases between. There are 14 residues in the CDR3. The germline CDR1 and CDR2 sequences are KGHSH and LQKENI. The CDR3 DNA reads TGTGCCAGCTCACCACAAGGGGATTATTATGGCTACACCTTC. It translates to CASSPQGDYYGYTF.

This clone occurred once. The same CDR3 also results from other DNA sequences found in this sample. This chain uses TRBV11-2 with TRBJ2-5, with 9 positions matching TRBD1. CDR3 length equals 13 residues. Germline CDR1 is SGHAT and CDR2 is FQNNGV. V shed 4 bases, J shed 4 bases, and the junction held 1 base outside the gene matches. The CDR3 reads CASSSDRGETQYF. The CDR3 DNA reads as TGTGCCAGCAGCTCGGACAGGGGAGAGACCCAGTACTTC.

The CDR3 here is CASSISRQGLVYGYTF. The CDR3 nucleotides are TGTGCCAGTAGTATATCGAGACAGGGGTTGGTTTATGGCTACACCTTC. V is TRBV19 and J is TRBJ1-2, with TRBD1 identical over 8 bases. This CDR3 is built from 16 residues. The germline V gene encodes CDR1 LNHDA and CDR2 SQIVND (reference sequence). J gave up 5 bases and V 2 bases, and 10 bases lay outside the gene matches. Full variable domain (remainder filled in from reference TRBV19 and TRBJ1-2): DGGITQSPKYLFRKEGQNVTLSCEQNLNHDAMYWYRQDPGQGLRLIYYSQIVNDFQKGDIAEGYSVSREKKESFPLTVTSAQKNPTAFYLCASSISRQGLVYGYTFGSGTRLTVV.

About this clone: Germline is not matched at one junction end, which may reflect a read error. The rearrangement joins TRBV5-6 to TRBJ2-7; TRBD2 agrees at 10 bases. CDR1 is SGHDT, CDR2 YYEEEE, per germline. CDR3 length: 14 residues. CDR3 in DNA: TGTGCCAGCAGCTTCGGGGTAGCGGGGGGCGGATCACGCTTC. This gives the protein CASSFGVAGGGSRF.

The chain recombines TRBV2 with TRBJ1-1, with TRBD1 matching 9 bases. The CDR3 loop spans 14 amino acids. Looked up from germline, CDR1 is SNHLY and CDR2 is FYNNEI. J gave up 7 bases and V 6 bases, and 9 bases lay outside the gene matches. CDR3: CASSSITGGSEAFF. The DNA of the CDR3 is TGTGCCAGCAGCTCAATTACAGGGGGCAGTGAAGCTTTCTTT.

This chain uses TRBV6-1 with TRBJ1-2; 8 positions match TRBD1. V was clipped by 10 bases and J by 4 bases; unmatched bases: 11. This CDR3 is 14 amino acids long. CDR1 is MNHNS and CDR2 is SASEGT in the germline V gene. In DNA, the CDR3 is TGTGCCACCATCTCTGCCGGGACAGGCTATGGCTACACCTTC. It is translated as CATISAGTGYGYTF.

The CDR3 loop reads CASSPPTGSLTEAFF. CDR3 in DNA: TGTGCCAGCAGCCCTCCGACAGGGAGTCTAACTGAAGCTTTCTTT. This chain connects TRBV3-1 (or the pseudogene TRBV3-2) to TRBJ1-1; 7 bases are a match to TRBD1. The CDR3 totals 15 residues. V lost 4 bases and J lost 5; bases outside the gene matches: 10. The germline CDR1 and CDR2 sequences are LGHDT and YNNKEL (reference sequence).

The chain recombines TRBV18 with TRBJ1-1; 9 bases match TRBD1. Germline-derived CDR1 and CDR2 are KGHSH and LQKENI. The J segment lost 3 bases and the V segment lost 5 bases, leaving 10 bases of the junction unmatched. The CDR3 covers 16 residues. CDR3 protein: CASSYSTGGRDTEAFF. CDR3 bases: TGTGCCAGCTCATATTCGACAGGGGGGAGGGACACTGAAGCTTTCTTT.

The rearrangement links TRBV3-1 (or the pseudogene TRBV3-2) to TRBJ2-7, with D perhaps TRBD2 (7 bases). Germline CDR1 LGHDT, CDR2 YNNKEL (reference sequence). This CDR3 comprises 16 residues. Trimming cost V 1 base and J 4 bases, with 17 bases left between them. CDR3 DNA sequence: TGTGCCAGCAGCCAAGGGGGGGGGCTTGAGCCTTACGAGCAGTACTTC. It codes for CASSQGGGLEPYEQYF.

The gene calls are TRBV7-3 and TRBJ2-3; TRBD2 matches 12 bases. The CDR3 length is 16 residues. V dropped 4 bases and J dropped 0; count of bases not matched to a gene: 2. Germline-derived CDR1 and CDR2 are SGHTA and FQGTGA. Written as DNA, the CDR3 is TGTGCCAGCAGCTGGACTAGCGGGGTGAGCACAGATACGCAGTATTTT. It specifies CASSWTSGVSTDTQYF.